This paragraph reports one T cell receptor beta chain. The data stem from a study of T cells of healthy individuals. In germline, CDR1 is LNHDA, CDR2 SQIVND (reference sequence). V was trimmed by 3 bases and J by 9 bases, leaving 6 bases between them. This CDR3 is 11 amino acids long. TCRdb independently ran MiXCR on the 5' RACE reads; one entry per CDR3 protein. The sample consists of around 90,000 distinct CDR3 sequences, 5% of them appearing once. This clonotype was sampled from a female donor in good health. The V and J genes are TRBV19 and TRBJ2-1; D gene uncertain. CDR3 amino acids: CASSIGPEQFF. Here the CDR3 DNA reads TGTGCCAGTAGTATTGGCCCTGAGCAGTTCTTC.